The 23 T cell receptor beta chains below come from one sample, sequenced in a study of cytomegalovirus exposure and HLA in healthy donors. The PCR ran on 60 Vbeta and 13 Jbeta primers. This table comes from immunoSEQ multiplex PCR, and its TCRdb copy is limited to in-frame clones, with some not included. The sample includes 100,000 or so clones, 75% to 80% of them seen just once. The sequencing input was PBMCs. These receptors came from a male donor in good health and CMV-seropositive.

The chain uses TRBV21-1 and TRBJ2-2; the table names TRBD1, a call not compared with the DNA. TRBV21-1 is a pseudogene. The CDR3 has 15 residues. As DNA, the CDR3 is TGTGCCAGCAGCCGGGGACATAGATACACCGGGGAGCTGTTTTTT. Protein sequence: CASSRGHRYTGELFF.

The V gene is TRBV11-2, the J gene TRBJ2-3, with D hard to call. This CDR3 has 13 residues. The V and J ends lost 1 base and 6 bases respectively, with 8 bases between them. Germline assignment: CDR1 SGHAT and CDR2 FQNNGV. CDR3 sequence: CASSLVSVDTQYF. For the CDR3, the DNA is TGTGCCAGCAGCTTAGTTTCCGTGGATACGCAGTATTTT. The variable domain in full, with the rest retrieved from reference TRBV11-2 and TRBJ2-3, is EAGVAQSPRYKIIEKRQSVAFWCNPISGHATLYWYQQILGQGPKLLIQFQNNGVVDDSQLPKDRFSAERLKGVDSTLKIQPAKLEDSAVYLCASSLVSVDTQYFGPGTRLTVL.

This clone has a handful of counts. The chain carries TRBV28 and TRBJ2-3, with TRBD2 matching over 13 bases. Germline V gives CDR1 MDHEN, CDR2 SYDVKM. With V trimmed by 4 bases and J by 6 bases, 4 bases remained unmatched. The CDR3 runs 15 residues. CDR3 sequence reads: CASSSGTSGKDTQYF. The CDR3, as DNA: TGTGCCAGCAGTTCTGGGACTAGCGGGAAGGATACGCAGTATTTT.

The V call is TRBV5-6, the J call TRBJ1-3, with D hard to call. Germline CDR1 and CDR2: SGHDT and YYEEEE. CDR3 length: 16 amino acids. V lost 1 base and J lost 0, with 11 bases in between. CDR3 in amino acids: CASSLNGEASGNTIYF. CDR3 coding DNA: TGTGCCAGCAGCTTGAACGGGGAAGCCTCTGGAAACACCATATATTTT.

This clone turned up a few times. The chain's CDR3 is CASSQDPMQGSTEAFF. The CDR3 DNA reads TGCGCCAGCAGCCAAGATCCCATGCAGGGAAGTACTGAAGCTTTCTTT. The genes are TRBV4-1 and TRBJ1-1; TRBD1 might be the D (5 bases). The CDR3 has 16 amino acids. V was trimmed by 0 bases and J by 5 bases, leaving 16 bases between them. CDR1 MGHRA and CDR2 YSYEKL come from the germline V gene.

The gene calls are TRBV9 and TRBJ2-7, with TRBD2 matching over 9 bases. Germline V lookup: CDR1 SGDLS, CDR2 YYNGEE. The junction had 2 bases not matched to a gene; V was cut back by 2 bases and J by 2 bases. This CDR3 is 14 amino acids long. CDR3 loop: CASSVTSGTYEQYF. CDR3 bases: TGTGCCAGCAGCGTGACTAGCGGTACCTACGAGCAGTACTTC.

The rearrangement links TRBV6-5 to TRBJ2-7, with D perhaps TRBD2 (6 bases). The V gene's germline CDR1 is MNHEY and CDR2 SVGAGI. V dropped 5 bases and J dropped 5 bases, with 16 bases sitting between them. This CDR3 is 14 amino acids long. This CDR3 is CASSPVGGVHEQYF. CDR3 coding DNA: TGTGCCAGCAGTCCCGTCGGGGGTGTCCACGAGCAGTACTTC.

The rearrangement joins TRBV4-2 to TRBJ2-3; 7 bases fit TRBD2. Germline CDR1 LGHNA, CDR2 YNFKEQ. The J segment lost 4 bases and the V segment lost 4 bases, leaving 5 bases of the junction unmatched. This CDR3 region has 14 residues. The CDR3 reads CASSRGGPADTQYF. DNA of the CDR3: TGTGCCAGCAGCCGGGGAGGGCCCGCAGATACGCAGTATTTT.

The chain has TRBV9 and TRBJ1-6; maybe TRBD1 (5 bases). CDR3 length: 14 residues. Germline lookup yields CDR1 SGDLS and CDR2 YYNGEE. The V end lost 0 bases, the J end lost 9 bases, and 10 bases lay between the germline ends. The CDR3 DNA reads TGTGCCAGCAGCGTAGCTCAGGGCAGTTCACCCCTCCACTTT. This codes for CASSVAQGSSPLHF.

The chain uses TRBV21-1 and TRBJ2-1; the table's D call, TRBD2, was not checked against the DNA. TRBV21-1 is labeled a pseudogene. The CDR3 loop spans 19 amino acids. The DNA of the CDR3 is TGTGCCAGCATCACAGAGCCAACTAGCGGAAGCGGATCCTACAATGAGCAGTTCTTC. It translates to CASITEPTSGSGSYNEQFF.

Written as DNA, the CDR3 is TGTGCCAGCAGTAATCACAGGGGAGACGGCAATCAGCCCCAGCATTTT. It translates to CASSNHRGDGNQPQHF. The genes are TRBV27 and TRBJ1-5, with 7 nucleotides matching TRBD1. With 5 bases clipped from V and 2 bases from J, the junction kept 9 bases outside the gene matches. The CDR3 totals 16 residues. Germline CDR1 and CDR2: MNHEY and SMNVEV (reference sequence).

The CDR3 DNA is TGTGCCAGCAGCTTCTCGACGGGTCAGACTGAAGCTTTCTTT. This translates into CASSFSTGQTEAFF. This rearrangement joins TRBV11-3 to TRBJ1-1; D gene ambiguous. V lost 3 bases to trimming and J lost 5 bases, with 13 bases between them. The CDR3 consists of 14 residues. CDR1 is SGHNT, CDR2 YENEEA, per germline.

This chain links TRBV5-6 with TRBJ2-5, with 7 bases fitting TRBD1. J lost 4 bases, V lost 1 base, and 7 bases had no gene match. From germline, CDR1 is SGHDT and CDR2 YYEEEE. The CDR3 runs 15 residues. The CDR3 DNA is TGTGCCAGCAGCTTGTACCAGGGGGTTGGAGAGACCCAGTACTTC. Translating gives CASSLYQGVGETQYF.

The V and J genes are TRBV28 and TRBJ1-1; unclear D gene. Germline-derived CDR1 and CDR2 are MDHEN and SYDVKM. Trimming removed 2 bases from V and 8 bases from J, with 6 bases in between. CDR3 length: 11 residues. CDR3 sequence (DNA): TGTGCCAGCAGTTTAATTCGGGAAGCTTTCTTT. Amino acid sequence: CASSLIREAFF.

Concerning this clone: The junction departs from germline at one end; a sequencing error may be responsible. The rearrangement joins TRBV9 to TRBJ2-3, with 9 bases fitting TRBD2. Germline assignment: CDR1 SGDLS and CDR2 YYNGEE. The CDR3 is 15 residues long. The CDR3 sequence: CASSVAGGPTGTQYF. DNA of the CDR3: TGTGCCAGCAGCGTGGCGGGAGGGCCGACAGGTACGCAGTATTTT.

J is TRBJ2-1 and V is TRBV7-2, with 9 bases matching TRBD2. With V trimmed by 5 bases and J by 3 bases, 5 bases remained unmatched. Germline V gene data show CDR1 as SGHTA and CDR2 as FQGNSA. The CDR3 is 15 residues long. The CDR3 sequence: CASSRASGNYNEQFF. In DNA form, the CDR3 reads TGTGCCAGCAGCCGGGCTAGCGGGAACTACAATGAGCAGTTCTTC.

This clone was seen just once. The chain carries TRBV29-1 and TRBJ2-5, with TRBD2 matching 12 bases. The CDR3 extends over 14 amino acids. Germline lookup yields CDR1 SQVTM and CDR2 ANQGSEA. Trimming took 4 bases from V and 5 from J; bases not matched to a gene: 5. The CDR3 sequence is CSVVPSGRAETQYF. The CDR3, as DNA: TGCAGCGTTGTGCCTAGCGGGAGGGCGGAGACCCAGTACTTC.

This chain links TRBV29-1 with TRBJ2-5; D is possibly TRBD2 (6 bases). The germline V gene encodes CDR1 SQVTM and CDR2 ANQGSEA. V was clipped by 0 bases and J by 1 base, with 12 bases between them. The CDR3 consists of 15 residues. The CDR3 region has the DNA TGCAGCGTTGAAGAAGTAGGCGGGATCCAAGAGACCCAGTACTTC. As protein: CSVEEVGGIQETQYF.

The rearrangement links TRBV4-1 to TRBJ2-5; possible D gene TRBD2, 6 bases. The CDR3 loop spans 17 amino acids. The germline V gene encodes CDR1 MGHRA and CDR2 YSYEKL. Trimming removed 0 bases from V and 5 bases from J, with 19 bases in between. The CDR3 nucleotides read TGCGCCAGCAGCCAAGATTGGCGGGGAAATACGGGGGAGACCCAGTACTTC. It yields the protein CASSQDWRGNTGETQYF.

This chain links TRBV6-6 with TRBJ2-7; TRBD2 matches at 10 bases. The last part of the DNA fits TRBJ2-1 better; the J call may be wrong. The CDR3 is made up of 16 amino acids. Germline V CDR1 and CDR2: MNHNY, SVGAGI (reference sequence). In nucleotides, the CDR3 is TGTGCCAGCAGTTACTCGATCAGCGGGAGGGTGAATGAGCAGTTCTTC. It yields the protein CASSYSISGRVNEQFF.

The rearrangement joins TRBV9 to TRBJ2-1, with a possible D match to TRBD2 (6 bases). Between the trimmed V and J ends, which lost 0 bases and 3 bases, there was a span of 10 bases. CDR1 and CDR2 from the germline V gene are SGDLS and YYNGEE. This CDR3 has 15 residues. In nucleotides, the CDR3 is TGTGCCAGCAGCGTAGCCCTCGGGAGCTACAATGAGCAGTTCTTC. Translated, it gives CASSVALGSYNEQFF.

V usage is TRBV9 and J usage is TRBJ2-5, with TRBD2 matching 7 bases. There are 14 residues in the CDR3. V was clipped by 0 bases and J by 11 bases; unmatched bases: 10. CDR1 and CDR2 (germline): SGDLS, YYNGEE. The CDR3 sequence: CASSVGSGTGEQYF. CDR3 DNA sequence: TGTGCCAGCAGCGTAGGGAGCGGGACGGGAGAGCAGTACTTC.

As concerns this clone: Distinct nucleotide sequences in the sample also encode this CDR3. The chain combines TRBV5-4 with TRBJ2-5; possible D gene TRBD2, 6 bases. Germline-derived CDR1 and CDR2 are SGHNT and YYREEE (reference sequence). The CDR3 is made up of 13 amino acids. Trimming pared 4 bases from V and 1 base from J, leaving 8 bases between. CDR3 region: CASSPGLQETQYF. The CDR3 coding sequence is TGTGCCAGCAGCCCGGGACTCCAAGAGACCCAGTACTTC.